Listed below are T cell receptor beta chains from one sample, sequenced in a study of shared clonotypes between healthy human individuals. TCRdb's table, derived via immunoSEQ multiplex PCR, lists solely in-frame clones and lacks some. The repertoire has some 1.1 million clones, approximately 80% of them found once; the top ten carry roughly 0.9%. Sequencing was done on a sample of memory CD4+ T cells from PBMCs. The receptor set was obtained from a young man in good health. Some clones in this sample may be carry-over from other donors' samples. CDR3s include the opening cysteine and the closing phenylalanine or tryptophan. Each record gives: D gene, clone size, V gene, J gene, CDR3 protein, CDR3 DNA. D genes are given only for firm matches. The listing skips clone size in some rows; elsewhere it reads once, few, many or a size class.

TRBD2	many	TRBV29-1	TRBJ2-7	CSVEGGLAGDDEQYF	TGCAGCGTTGAAGGGGGACTAGCGGGAGATGATGAGCAGTACTTC
-	-	TRBV6-5	TRBJ1-1	CASSYSRGTAEAFF	TGTGCCAGCAGTTACTCCCGGGGAACCGCTGAAGCTTTCTTT
TRBD1	-	TRBV5-1	TRBJ1-2	CASSETGDYGYTF	TGCGCCAGCAGCGAGACAGGGGACTATGGCTACACCTTC
-	-	TRBV7-9	TRBJ1-5	CASSLSGTGDQPQHF	TGTGCCAGCAGCTTATCTGGGACGGGCGATCAGCCTCAGCATTTT
-	-	TRBV6-4	TRBJ1-5	CASSEVGQPQHF	TGTGCCAGCAGTGAAGTAGGTCAGCCCCAGCATTTT
-	-	TRBV28	TRBJ2-1	CASSSRTAVSYNEQFF	TGTGCCAGCAGTTCCCGGACTGCAGTCTCCTACAATGAGCAGTTCTTC
TRBD1	-	TRBV11-2	TRBJ1-6	CASSGAGTANSPLHF	TGTGCCAGCAGCGGAGCAGGGACAGCGAATTCACCCCTCCACTTT
-	-	TRBV6-5	TRBJ2-7	CASRPSEGFGSEQYF	TGTGCCAGCAGACCCAGTGAGGGGTTTGGGAGCGAGCAGTACTTC
TRBD2	-	TRBV18	TRBJ2-7	CASSPAQAGDSEQYF	TGTGCCAGCTCACCCGCGCAAGCGGGAGACTCCGAGCAGTACTTC
-	-	TRBV7-2	TRBJ1-3	CASSLLDRRSGNTIYF	TGTGCCAGCAGCTTATTGGATCGCCGATCTGGAAACACCATATATTTT
TRBD2	-	TRBV28	TRBJ2-2	CASSLGVAGATGELFF	TGTGCCAGCAGTTTAGGGGTAGCGGGAGCAACCGGGGAGCTGTTTTTT
-	-	TRBV7-9	TRBJ2-5	CASSLVDGLGETQYF	TGTGCCAGCAGCTTAGTTGACGGGCTTGGGGAGACCCAGTACTTC
-	few	TRBV28	TRBJ2-5	CASSSRDFQETQYF	TGTGCCAGCAGTTCCCGGGACTTCCAAGAGACCCAGTACTTC
-	few	TRBV5-1	TRBJ2-1	CASSPIGGNNEQFF	TGCGCCAGCAGCCCTATTGGCGGCAACAATGAGCAGTTCTTC
-	-	TRBV7-3	TRBJ2-2	CASSPMGGELFF	TGTGCCAGCAGCCCGATGGGCGGGGAGCTGTTTTTT
-	-	TRBV7-3	TRBJ2-1	CASSFASTGPNEQFF	TGTGCCAGCAGCTTCGCCTCTACAGGGCCCAATGAGCAGTTCTTC
-	-	TRBV28	TRBJ1-2	CAIQGTGYTF	TGTGCCATACAGGGTACGGGCTACACCTTC
-	few	TRBV21-1	TRBJ2-3	CASMSSGSKGGITDTQYF	TGTGCCAGCATGAGTAGCGGGAGCAAAGGGGGAATCACAGATACGCAGTATTTT
TRBD2	-	TRBV7-9	TRBJ2-7	CASSLGLAGLSYEQYF	TGTGCCAGCAGCTTGGGACTAGCGGGGCTATCCTACGAGCAGTACTTC
TRBD1	few	TRBV7-3	TRBJ1-5	CASSPKAGTDRWGQPQHF	TGTGCCAGCAGCCCAAAGGCGGGGACAGACCGGTGGGGTCAGCCCCAGCATTTT
-	-	TRBV16	TRBJ1-1	CASSPGWGTEAFF	TGTGCCAGCAGCCCTGGGTGGGGGACTGAAGCTTTCTTT
-	once	TRBV6-5	TRBJ1-1	CASSRTLLNTEAFF	TGTGCCAGCAGCAGGACACTCCTGAACACTGAAGCTTTCTTT
TRBD1	once	TRBV6-5	TRBJ1-2	CASSSAPTGDYGYTF	TGTGCCAGCAGCTCGGCCCCAACAGGGGACTATGGCTACACCTTC
TRBD1	-	TRBV27	TRBJ1-3	CASSRTGEGNTIYF	TGTGCCAGCAGCCGGACAGGGGAAGGAAACACCATATATTTT
-	-	TRBV7-6	TRBJ2-2	CASSLTHPDTGELFF	TGTGCCAGCAGCTTAACTCACCCGGACACCGGGGAGCTGTTTTTT
TRBD1	-	TRBV19	TRBJ1-5	CASSFGTGGYNQPQHF	TGTGCCAGTAGTTTCGGGACAGGGGGCTACAATCAGCCCCAGCATTTT